This TCR beta chain was obtained from a study of glioma-infiltrating T cells. The CDR3 length is 15 residues. The J segment lost 2 bases and the V segment lost 2 bases, leaving 3 bases of the junction unmatched. The V gene's germline CDR1 is MNHEY and CDR2 SVGEGT. Findings and limits, study-wide: Tissue-blood divergence was below expectation in non-neoplastic patients, above in gliomas.

TCR alpha and beta CDR3 regions were amplified from RNA using iRepertoire nested multiplex PCR. MiXCR was run by TCRdb on the multiplex PCR reads, yielding one entry per CDR3 protein. Of about 99,000 distinct CDR3 sequences listed, less than 30% were seen once; the top ten hold about 40%. This clonotype was recorded many times. Its antigen is unknown. The chain has TRBV6-2 or TRBV6-3 and TRBJ1-2, with 9 bases lining up with TRBD1. The TCR sequence derives from a human donor with low-grade glioma or glioblastoma, undergoing nonglioma brain surgery, or in good health (not recorded which). Sequenced input: glioma tissue, nonneoplastic brain tissue, or PBMCs (not recorded which). The CDR3 loop is CASSYPTGGNYGYTF. The CDR3 coding sequence is TGTGCCAGCAGTTACCCGACAGGGGGAAACTATGGCTACACCTTC.